This paragraph reports one TCR beta chain. TCRdb's table, derived via immunoSEQ multiplex PCR, lists solely in-frame clones and lacks some. The table shows about 68,000 clones, with around 86% occurring only once. This sample is drawn from a study of OX40 agonist ivuxolimab in advanced cancers. The CDR3 consists of 14 residues. Germline CDR1 and CDR2: SGHVS and FQNEAQ. Trimming cost V 0 bases and J 6 bases, with 12 bases left between them. This chain links TRBV7-8 with TRBJ2-7; D might be TRBD1 or TRBD2, each matching 6 bases. The material was CD4+ or CD8+ T cells sorted from blood, obtained in a trial of the OX40 agonist ivuxolimab. The TCR was taken from an adult with an advanced solid tumor such as melanoma, head and neck, liver or kidney cancer. For the CDR3, the DNA is TGTGCCAGCAGCTTAGCTGGGGGGCGGAGCGAGCAGTACTTC. This encodes CASSLAGGRSEQYF.